This T cell receptor beta chain was profiled in a study of blood T cell repertoires in COVID-19. Germline V gene lookup returns CDR1 MNHEY and CDR2 SVGEGT. This CDR3 contains 15 residues. The trim removed 2 bases at V and 7 bases at J, leaving 6 bases unmatched. Method: immunoSEQ multiplex PCR; TCRdb's copy keeps in-frame clones and lacks some. The data show 100,000 or so clones, with roughly 80% seen just once and about 18% held by the top ten. The material sequenced was peripheral blood. This receptor was taken from a man aged 80 or over with acute or convalescent COVID-19. The chain joins TRBV6-2 or TRBV6-3 to TRBJ2-1; 9 bases fit TRBD2. CDR3 protein: CASSYGSGRGNEQFF. CDR3 in DNA: TGTGCCAGCAGTTACGGTAGCGGGAGAGGAAATGAGCAGTTCTTC.